This TCR beta chain was recorded in a study of blood T cell repertoires in COVID-19. Produced via immunoSEQ multiplex PCR; TCRdb's table is partial and in-frame only. The sample gives 20,000 or so clones, approximately 92% of which show up once; roughly 21% is in the top ten. The specimen sequenced was peripheral blood. This clonotype originated in a human donor in a cohort sampled during active COVID-19.

This CDR3 reads CASSPQINTEAFF. DNA of the CDR3: TGCGCCAGCAGCCCGCAGATAAACACTGAAGCTTTCTTT. The J gene is TRBJ1-1, the V gene TRBV5-1; D gene ambiguous. Germline V gene data show CDR1 as SGHRS and CDR2 as YFSETQ. The CDR3 loop spans 13 amino acids. V lost 4 bases and J lost 2, with 9 bases in between.